The T cell receptor (beta chain) under discussion was sequenced for a study of preoperative IRX-2 immunotherapy in early breast cancer (dated by TCRdb to between 2018 and 2021). Receptor libraries were prepared by the immunoSEQ multiplex PCR assay. TCRdb's version of the immuneACCESS table is confined to in-frame rearrangements and falls short of the full clone set. An unresolved V gene accounts for under half of the shortfall where checked; the remainder is of unknown origin. The sample profile shows roughly 25,000 clones; roughly 74% of them were found once. 2% to 2.5% of the sample is in the top ten clones. The sample's treatment or condition label is to be understood as: preoperative locoregional IRX-2 cytokine immunotherapy. The samples were obtained from a phase Ib study in which preoperative, locoregional IRX-2 cytokine immunotherapy intended to prime immune responses was tested. Patients with early-stage breast cancer who were given IRX-2 before surgery served as donors.

This clone was observed a handful of times. This clone's antigen is unknown. No qualities accompany the bases; no much larger clone lies one base away. As encoded in the germline V gene, CDR1 is SGHNT while CDR2 is YENEEA. V is shortened by 4 bases, J by 8 bases, and the region joining them spans 14 bases. There are 14 amino acids in the CDR3, from cysteine to phenylalanine inclusive. Only the CDR3 DNA is retained, 42 bases long and in frame from the first base. This sequence originates from a human donor with breast cancer. The chain couples TRBV11-3 to TRBJ1-4; the best D guess is TRBD1, with 5 bases matching. Material: lymph node tissue, obtained before IRX-2 immunotherapy. The CDR3 sequence is CASSSTGTSEKLFF. The DNA sequence is as follows: TGTGCCAGCAGCTCTACCGGGACCTCGGAAAAACTGTTTTTT.